The entry below gives a single T cell receptor beta chain sequence along with its context. Its antigen is as yet unknown. The data originate from a study of cytomegalovirus exposure and HLA in healthy donors. Study-level points and caveats: As a later analysis showed, a missense DCLRE1C variant was linked to trimming of TCR beta V- and J-genes. Earlier analysis looked at TCR beta V segments, and most were productive about 90% or about 30% of the time. A few CMV-associated chains were confirmed in vitro to be specific for CMV antigens. The majority of TCR sequences were rare, yet some public TCRs appeared in many donors.

The PCR had 60 Vbeta and 13 Jbeta primers. The data were produced by immunoSEQ multiplex PCR, yet TCRdb's version contains in-frame clones alone and is incomplete. The sample shows about 160,000 clones, about 80% of them seen only once. This CDR3 comprises 18 residues. Trimming at V came to 2 bases and at J to 6 bases, leaving 16 bases not matched to a gene. Looked up from germline, CDR1 is KGHSY and CDR2 is FQNENV. Sequenced input: PBMCs. The TCR was taken from a man aged 45-60 years in good health and CMV-seropositive. This rearrangement joins TRBV16 to TRBJ2-1; 7 bases map to TRBD1. The DNA for the CDR3 is TGTGCCAGCAGCCAAGCGAGCCTACAGGGGTTTGGTTTCAATGAGCAGTTCTTC. It translates to CASSQASLQGFGFNEQFF. Looking up the rest from reference TRBV16 and TRBJ2-1 gives the full variable domain: GEEVAQTPKHLVRGEGQKAKLYCAPIKGHSYVFWYQQVLKNEFKFLISFQNENVFDETGMPKERFSAKCLPNSPCSLEIQATKLEDSAVYFCASSQASLQGFGFNEQFFGPGTRLTVL.